Many counts were recorded for the clone carrying this T cell receptor beta chain. Its specificity is not known. There were only healthy Caucasians among the donors. This entry comes from a study of identical twins. General study findings and limits: Cross-sectional statistics, not tracking of the same donors, supported the conclusions. In zero-insertion analyses, partial confounding could arise from invariant MAIT and iNKT cells. Weaker excess twin sharing was seen among beta out-of-frame sequences.

Each CDR3 protein is one row after TCRdb ran MiXCR on the 5' RACE reads. The sample holds 450,000 or so distinct CDR3 sequences, 15% to 20% seen once. This CDR3 spans 13 amino acids. Losses at the gene ends were 5 bases for V and 5 bases for J; bases not matched to a gene: 5. The V gene's germline CDR1 is DFQATT and CDR2 SNEGSKA (reference sequence). The sequence derives from a man aged 45-65 years in good health. Sequences were obtained from naive T cells sorted from blood. The V call is TRBV20-1, the J call TRBJ2-3; 9 bases are a match to TRBD1. As DNA, the CDR3 is TGCAGTGCTCCGGGACAGGGTAGAGATACGCAGTATTTT. This sequence encodes CSAPGQGRDTQYF.